The present T cell receptor beta chain was sequenced within a study of OX40 agonist ivuxolimab in advanced cancers. Study information: At doses from 0.01 to 10 mg/kg, patients were given intravenous ivuxolimab every 2 weeks. Anti-PD-1, anti-PD-L1 or anti-CTLA-4 therapy given earlier was allowed, and approximately 43% had some. Study observations and caveats: CD4+ and CD8+ blood T cells expanded clonally by week 6 at 0.1 to 3.0 mg/kg.

Trimming stripped 6 bases from V and 8 bases from J, with 7 bases between. The germline V gene encodes CDR1 MDHEN and CDR2 SYDVKM. There are 10 residues in the CDR3. Comment on this clone: Its antigen is as yet unknown.

The timepoints at which blood was sampled were baseline, cycle 4 day 1, and cycle 7 day 1. Clones were read by immunoSEQ multiplex PCR, and TCRdb kept only the in-frame ones, dropping some. The table has 80,000 or so clones, around 92% seen once. The sequenced sample was CD4+ or CD8+ T cells sorted from blood, obtained in a trial of the OX40 agonist ivuxolimab. This receptor was obtained from an adult with an advanced solid tumor such as melanoma, head and neck, liver or kidney cancer. The rearrangement links TRBV28 to TRBJ1-2, with D unresolved. This CDR3 is CASRSEGYTF. The CDR3 region has the DNA TGTGCCAGCAGGTCGGAGGGCTACACCTTC.